These 31 T cell receptor beta chains were all obtained from the same sample, sequenced in a study of blood T cell repertoires in COVID-19. Assay used: immunoSEQ multiplex PCR; TCRdb lists only in-frame clones, some missing. Here the sample spans about 320,000 clones, over 75% being singletons. The sequenced sample consisted of PBMCs or T cells enriched from blood (not recorded which). These receptors came from a woman aged 18-29 years who had recovered from COVID-19.

The chain is built from TRBV5-1 and TRBJ2-2; 9 bases match TRBD2. Trimming took 2 bases from V and 6 from J; bases not matched to a gene: 11. The CDR3 contains 17 residues. CDR1 and CDR2 (germline): SGHRS, YFSETQ. CDR3 protein: CASSLMASGAVAGELFF. As DNA, the CDR3 is TGCGCCAGCAGCTTAATGGCTAGCGGGGCAGTGGCCGGGGAGCTGTTTTTT. Full variable domain (outside the CDR3, taken from reference TRBV5-1 and TRBJ2-2): KAGVTQTPRYLIKTRGQQVTLSCSPISGHRSVSWYQQTPGQGLQFLFEYFSETQRNKGNFPGRFSGRQFSNSRSEMNVSTLELGDSALYLCASSLMASGAVAGELFFGEGSRLTVL.

CDR3 region: CASSFGTGAGYTF. In DNA form, the CDR3 reads TGTGCCAGCAGTTTCGGGACAGGGGCGGGCTACACCTTC. V is TRBV12-3 or TRBV12-4 and J is TRBJ1-2, with 10 bases that match TRBD1. The CDR3 runs to 13 residues. V was clipped by 3 bases and J by 8 bases; unmatched bases: 3.

The genes are TRBV5-1 and TRBJ2-5; possible D gene TRBD1, 6 bases. The ends were cut back, 4 bases at V and 4 bases at J, with 20 bases in the middle. The V gene's germline CDR1 is SGHRS and CDR2 YFSETQ. This CDR3 spans 16 amino acids. The CDR3 here is CASSGGPGTPTETQYF. Here the CDR3 DNA reads TGCGCCAGCAGCGGGGGCCCCGGGACGCCAACAGAGACCCAGTACTTC.

The chain recombines TRBV6-5 with TRBJ1-1; possibly TRBD1 for D (6 bases). Germline V gene lookup returns CDR1 MNHEY and CDR2 SVGAGI. The CDR3 runs to 13 residues. The DNA of the CDR3 is TGTGCGTCGGGCAGGGGAGTCGACACTGAAGCTTTCTTT. This translates into CASGRGVDTEAFF.

CDR3 in amino acids: CATSDRLAGNNEQFF. Here the CDR3 DNA reads TGTGCCACCAGTGATAGGCTAGCGGGGAACAATGAGCAGTTCTTC. The chain carries TRBV24-1 and TRBJ2-1; 9 nucleotides align to TRBD2. The V gene's germline CDR1 is KGHDR and CDR2 SFDVKD. Trimming at V came to 3 bases and at J to 5 bases, leaving 4 bases not matched to a gene. This CDR3 is 15 amino acids long.

The gene calls are TRBV18 and TRBJ2-4; D possibly corresponds to TRBD1 (6 bases). The CDR3 runs to 18 residues. Trimming left V 1 base short and J 1 base short, with 17 bases between. The germline V gene has CDR1 KGHSH and CDR2 LQKENI. In DNA form, the CDR3 reads TGTGCCAGCTCACCACTTCCAGGGGATAGTACTGCCAAAAACATTCAGTACTTC. As protein: CASSPLPGDSTAKNIQYF.

V and J are TRBV19 and TRBJ1-2; TRBD1 might be the D (6 bases). Germline lookup yields CDR1 LNHDA and CDR2 SQIVND (reference sequence). Trimming left V 3 bases short and J 10 bases short, with 15 bases between. The CDR3 loop spans 13 amino acids. DNA for the CDR3: TGTGCCAGTAGTATGGGACAAACAGGAGCCTACACCTTC. Its translation: CASSMGQTGAYTF. The entire variable domain, with the rest obtained from reference TRBV19 and TRBJ1-2, is as follows: DGGITQSPKYLFRKEGQNVTLSCEQNLNHDAMYWYRQDPGQGLRLIYYSQIVNDFQKGDIAEGYSVSREKKESFPLTVTSAQKNPTAFYLCASSMGQTGAYTFGSGTRLTVV.

J is TRBJ1-2 and V is TRBV4-1, with 7 bases matching TRBD1. Unmatched junction bases numbered 19, after V lost 3 bases and J lost 3 bases. Germline CDR1 is MGHRA and CDR2 is YSYEKL. The CDR3 runs to 19 residues. The CDR3 loop reads CASSHLSGTEGKLYYGYTF. The CDR3 DNA sequence: TGCGCCAGCAGCCATTTATCCGGGACAGAGGGAAAACTCTACTATGGCTACACCTTC.

The chain employs TRBV9 and TRBJ1-4, with D unclear. There are 14 residues in the CDR3. Germline V lookup: CDR1 SGDLS, CDR2 YYNGEE. The V gene lost 2 bases and the J gene lost 11 bases, with 16 bases spanning the gap. The CDR3: CASSVGDFPGKLFF. The CDR3 DNA is TGTGCCAGCAGCGTGGGAGATTTCCCGGGGAAACTGTTTTTT.

V and J are TRBV4-1 and TRBJ1-3; perhaps TRBD1 as D (5 bases). Germline V gene sequence: CDR1 MGHRA, CDR2 YSYEKL. The CDR3 has 17 amino acids. Trimming took off 5 bases at V and 0 bases at J, with 17 bases between the two ends. The CDR3 nucleotides are TGCGCCAGCAGCTCATCCGGGGGGATTATCTCTGGAAACACCATATATTTT. Translation gives CASSSSGGIISGNTIYF.

The genes are TRBV5-1 and TRBJ2-7; possibly TRBD2 for D (6 bases). CDR1 SGHRS and CDR2 YFSETQ come from the germline V gene. The CDR3 extends over 15 amino acids. Trimming removed 1 base at V and 6 bases at J, with 17 bases between. The CDR3 loop is CASSLSGDLLGEQYF. CDR3 nucleotides: TGCGCCAGCAGCTTGTCGGGGGACCTCCTAGGCGAGCAGTACTTC.

The chain couples TRBV4-2 to TRBJ2-3; possible D gene TRBD2, 6 bases. This CDR3 contains 15 residues. V was pared by 3 bases and J by 4 bases, with 14 bases between. CDR1 and CDR2 (germline): LGHNA, YNFKEQ. CDR3 DNA sequence: TGTGCCAGCAGCCAGGGGGGAGGTAATGCAGATACGCAGTATTTT. This codes for CASSQGGGNADTQYF.

The J gene is TRBJ2-2, the V gene TRBV28; 12 bases map to TRBD1. The CDR3 loop spans 18 amino acids. Germline loops: CDR1 MDHEN, CDR2 SYDVKM. V shed 3 bases and J 2 bases; nucleotides not matched to a gene: 7. This chain's CDR3 is CASSFVLGTGGNTGELFF. DNA for the CDR3: TGTGCCAGCAGTTTCGTCCTCGGGACAGGGGGCAACACCGGGGAGCTGTTTTTT. Filled out from reference TRBV28 and TRBJ2-2, the complete variable domain reads DVKVTQSSRYLVKRTGEKVFLECVQDMDHENMFWYRQDPGLGLRLIYFSYDVKMKEKGDIPEGYSVSREKKERFSLILESASTNQTSMYLCASSFVLGTGGNTGELFFGEGSRLTVL.

This rearrangement joins TRBV25-1 to TRBJ1-4; 7 nucleotides line up with TRBD1. With 3 bases clipped from V and 7 bases from J, the junction kept 5 bases outside the gene matches. Germline V CDR1 and CDR2: MGHDK, SYGVNS. The length of the CDR3 is 14 residues. Here the CDR3 DNA reads TGTGCCAGCAGTGAGGCCAGGGGGGTTGAAAAACTGTTTTTT. As protein: CASSEARGVEKLFF.

This clone showed up just once. This sequence joins TRBV9 and TRBJ1-4; a weak D match, TRBD1 (6 bases). CDR3 length: 16 residues. V was trimmed by 0 bases and J by 4 bases, leaving 13 bases between them. Looked up from germline, CDR1 is SGDLS and CDR2 is YYNGEE. The CDR3 bases are TGTGCCAGCAGCGTAGGCGAAGGGGGTTATAATGAAAAACTGTTTTTT. Its protein is CASSVGEGGYNEKLFF.

The rearrangement links TRBV24-1 to TRBJ1-2; D is undetermined. This CDR3 spans 14 amino acids. V lost 3 bases, J lost 2 bases, and 9 bases lay in between. Per the germline V gene, CDR1 is KGHDR and CDR2 is SFDVKD. In nucleotides, the CDR3 is TGTGCCACCAGTGATGCCCCTAGGAACTATGGCTACACCTTC. This gives the protein CATSDAPRNYGYTF.

This clone was detected a few times. This chain uses TRBV10-3 with TRBJ2-7; possible D gene TRBD2, 6 bases. The CDR3 sequence is 12 residues long. Trimming stripped 6 bases from V and 1 base from J, with 7 bases between. Germline V lookup: CDR1 ENHRY, CDR2 SYGVKD. The CDR3: CAISGSSYEQYF. In DNA form, the CDR3 reads TGTGCCATCAGCGGGAGTTCCTACGAGCAGTACTTC.

The V gene is TRBV11-2, the J gene TRBJ2-1; D not resolved. CDR1 and CDR2 from the germline V gene are SGHAT and FQNNGV. V was trimmed by 0 bases and J by 9 bases, leaving 9 bases between them. The CDR3 covers 13 residues. CDR3 DNA: TGTGCCAGCAGCTTAGATCGTGCGTTTGAGCAGTTCTTC. Protein product: CASSLDRAFEQFF.

The chain joins TRBV7-9 to TRBJ1-3; TRBD1 matches at 9 bases. This CDR3 is built from 16 residues. The V segment lost 5 bases and the J segment 5 bases; nucleotides outside the gene matches: 10. The germline gives CDR1 SEHNR, CDR2 FQNEAQ (reference sequence). DNA for the CDR3: TGTGCCAGCAGCCCTCCGAGACAGGGGGAGCGAAACACCATATATTTT. This encodes CASSPPRQGERNTIYF.

The chain uses TRBV2 and TRBJ1-5; no firm D call. Germline loops: CDR1 SNHLY, CDR2 FYNNEI. Trimming removed 1 base at V and 0 bases at J, with 7 bases between. The CDR3 runs to 15 residues. In nucleotides, the CDR3 is TGTGCCAGCAGTGAAGAAGCCTATAGCAATCAGCCCCAGCATTTT. Residues: CASSEEAYSNQPQHF.

The rearrangement joins TRBV7-6 to TRBJ2-7, with 8 positions matching TRBD2. Germline CDR1 is SGHVS and CDR2 is FNYEAQ. The CDR3 is 19 amino acids. J lost 5 bases, V lost 0 bases, and 18 bases had no gene match. The CDR3 reads CASSLALQLPGLGLHEQYF. The CDR3 bases are TGTGCCAGCAGCTTAGCCCTCCAGCTTCCGGGACTAGGTTTGCACGAGCAGTACTTC.

This chain uses TRBV19 with TRBJ2-7; 9 nucleotides line up with TRBD1. Unmatched junction bases numbered 9, after V lost 6 bases and J lost 0 bases. The CDR3 contains 16 residues. The germline CDR1 and CDR2 sequences are LNHDA and SQIVND (reference sequence). CDR3 sequence reads: CASSLPGQGSSYEQYF. The CDR3, as DNA: TGTGCCAGTAGCCTACCGGGACAGGGAAGCTCCTACGAGCAGTACTTC.

V gene TRBV28 combines with J gene TRBJ1-2, with 7 bases identical to TRBD1. There are 16 residues in the CDR3. With V trimmed by 4 bases and J by 6 bases, 14 bases remained unmatched. Germline V gives CDR1 MDHEN, CDR2 SYDVKM. The CDR3 region is CASSSRRGRGLNGYTF. DNA of the CDR3: TGTGCCAGCAGTTCCCGGCGGGGAAGGGGGCTGAATGGCTACACCTTC.

This chain uses TRBV28 with TRBJ1-1, with 11 bases that match TRBD1. In germline, CDR1 is MDHEN, CDR2 SYDVKM. Trimming took 6 bases from V and 1 from J; bases not matched to a gene: 1. This CDR3 has 14 residues. The CDR3 reads CASRDRGPNTEAFF. CDR3 DNA: TGTGCCAGCAGGGACAGGGGGCCGAACACTGAAGCTTTCTTT.

This rearrangement joins TRBV3-1 (or the pseudogene TRBV3-2) to TRBJ1-4, with D perhaps TRBD1 (5 bases). V dropped 5 bases and J dropped 5 bases, with 12 bases sitting between them. CDR1 LGHDT and CDR2 YNNKEL come from the germline V gene (reference sequence). The length of the CDR3 is 14 residues. In nucleotides, the CDR3 is TGTGCCAGCAGCGACAGATTGTTAAATGAAAAACTGTTTTTT. Translation: CASSDRLLNEKLFF.

V is TRBV30 and J is TRBJ2-4, with 13 bases identical to TRBD2. The CDR3 is made up of 17 amino acids. Germline-derived CDR1 and CDR2 are GTSNPN and SVGIG (reference sequence). The V segment lost 3 bases and the J segment 3 bases; nucleotides outside the gene matches: 8. This CDR3 reads CAWRRLAGGRGKNIQYF. The CDR3 bases are TGTGCCTGGAGAAGACTAGCGGGGGGCCGGGGCAAAAACATTCAGTACTTC.

This chain connects TRBV6-5 to TRBJ1-1; tentatively, D is TRBD1 (5 bases). Germline V gene lookup returns CDR1 MNHEY and CDR2 SVGAGI. This CDR3 spans 15 amino acids. V was shortened by 5 bases and J by 0 bases, with 13 bases between the two germline ends. DNA for the CDR3: TGTGCCAGCAGTCCCCAGACAGTCTTGAACACTGAAGCTTTCTTT. Protein product: CASSPQTVLNTEAFF.

V usage is TRBV7-2 and J usage is TRBJ1-2; TRBD1 might be the D (5 bases). This CDR3 region has 14 residues. Between the trimmed V and J ends, which lost 7 bases and 4 bases, there was a span of 16 bases. The germline gives CDR1 SGHTA, CDR2 FQGNSA. CDR3 sequence reads: CASTPGVGVYGYTF. CDR3 sequence (DNA): TGTGCCAGCACCCCGGGGGTGGGGGTCTATGGCTACACCTTC.

V is TRBV19 and J is TRBJ2-7; tentative D call: TRBD1 (5 bases). The ends were cut back, 3 bases at V and 6 bases at J, with 9 bases in the middle. Germline V gene lookup returns CDR1 LNHDA and CDR2 SQIVND (reference sequence). This CDR3 has 12 residues. The CDR3 spells CASSIGQGEQYF. Here the CDR3 DNA reads TGTGCCAGTAGTATTGGGCAGGGCGAGCAGTACTTC.

The chain links TRBV2 to TRBJ2-7, with D possibly matching TRBD1 (6 bases). V lost 2 bases, J lost 7 bases, and 12 bases lay in between. In germline, CDR1 is SNHLY, CDR2 FYNNEI. This CDR3 is built from 13 residues. Here the CDR3 DNA reads TGTGCCAGCAGTGAAAGGGACACGCGGGAGCAGTACTTC. Translation: CASSERDTREQYF.

The CDR3 bases are TGTGCCACCAGTGCTCCAGCGGGCGGGAGGGCCGCTAGCACAGATACGCAGTATTTT. This encodes CATSAPAGGRAASTDTQYF. The chain is built from TRBV24-1 and TRBJ2-3; 9 bases fit TRBD2. The CDR3 covers 19 residues. Unmatched junction bases numbered 14, after V lost 5 bases and J lost 0 bases. Per the germline V gene, CDR1 is KGHDR and CDR2 is SFDVKD.